This record covers a single T cell receptor (beta chain). These data come from a study of blood T cell repertoires in COVID-19. In the study overall: T cells, B-cell-depleted T cells, or PBMCs supplied cDNA or gDNA.

Clones were sequenced by immunoSEQ multiplex PCR, and TCRdb holds only the in-frame ones, with some missing. The table records under 300,000 clones, over 75% of them present only once. Participants were aged 18 to 89 years, lived in 25 or so US areas, and enrolled virtually. Participant-given clinical history determined each cohort assignment. Donors in Cohort 3 counted as recovered after two negative PCRs, clearance, or symptom resolution. Trimming removed 2 bases from V and 5 bases from J, with 9 bases in between. Germline CDR1 reads SGHDT; CDR2 reads YYEEEE. The CDR3 sequence is 13 residues long. This chain links TRBV5-6 with TRBJ2-3; D is ambiguous. The sample consisted of PBMCs or T cells enriched from blood (not recorded which). The clonotype originates from a man younger than 30 who had recovered from COVID-19. DNA of the CDR3: TGTGCCAGCAGCTTACCGAGTTTAGATACGCAGTATTTT. This encodes CASSLPSLDTQYF.